A selection of T cell receptor beta chains follows, all from one sample in a study of tumor and adjacent non-tumor tissue in lung cancer. Using its own MiXCR run on the multiplex PCR reads, TCRdb lists one record per CDR3 protein. The sample yields about 110,000 distinct CDR3 sequences, 62% seen once. Specimen: distant non-tumor lung tissue. The receptors come from a man in his sixties with non-small cell lung cancer. The CDR3 runs from the conserved cysteine through the conserved F or W. D genes are given only for firm matches. Expanded clones are given a class, and other clones once, few, many or no size at all.

many	TRBD1	TRBJ2-2	TRBV5-6	TGTGCCAGCAGCTTTCCGGGACAGGGGATGACCGGGGAGCTGTTTTTT	CASSFPGQGMTGELFF
NA	NA	TRBJ2-1	TRBV10-3	TGTGCCATTGGCGTGACTAAAGGTAACAATGAGCAGTTCTTC	CAIGVTKGNNEQFF
NA	TRBD1	TRBJ1-3	TRBV28	TGTGCCAGCGGTTCACGACAGGGCCGCTCTGGAAACACCATATATTTT	CASGSRQGRSGNTIYF
medium-sized	NA	TRBJ2-5	TRBV11-1	TGTGCCAGCAGCTACCAGAGGGGAACAGAGACCCAGTACTTC	CASSYQRGTETQYF
NA	NA	TRBJ2-1	TRBV2	TGTGCCAGCACTCAAAGGCGGGACATCTCCTACAATGAGCAGTTCTTC	CASTQRRDISYNEQFF
NA	NA	TRBJ2-2	TRBV6-1	TGTGCCAGCAGTGACTACACCATCGGGGGGCTGTTTTTT	CASSDYTIGGLFF
few	NA	TRBJ1-3	TRBV20-1	TGCAGTGCTAGAGATAAGGGTCGGTCTGGAAACACCATATATTTT	CSARDKGRSGNTIYF
NA	NA	TRBJ1-1	TRBV10-1	TGCACCAGCAGTGAACAGGGTAAGACTAAAGCTTTCTTT	CTSSEQGKTKAFF
NA	TRBD2	TRBJ2-1	TRBV11-2	TGTGCAAGCAGCTTATCGGCTAGCGGGGGAAATGAGCAGTCCTTC	CASSLSASGGNEQSF
NA	NA	TRBJ2-1	TRBV29-1	TGCAGCGGATGGGGCGGAGGATCCTACAATGAGCAGTTCTTC	CSGWGGGSYNEQFF
NA	NA	TRBJ2-3	TRBV12-3/TRBV12-4	TGTGCCAGCAGTTTCTCACTTGCACTTCGGGGCACAGATACGCAATATTTT	CASSFSLALRGTDTQYF
NA	NA	TRBJ2-3	TRBV7-2	TGTGCCAGCAGCTCTTCCCTGCATACGCAGTATTTT	CASSSSLHTQYF
NA	NA	TRBJ1-5	TRBV4-1	TGCGTTAGCAGCCAAGTCGTCGGGCCCCCGCATTTT	CVSSQVVGPPHF
few	NA	TRBJ2-6	TRBV5-1	TGCGCCAGCGCGAGGGGCTCTGGGGCCAACGTCCTGACTTTC	CASARGSGANVLTF
NA	NA	TRBJ1-2	TRBV6-2/TRBV6-3	TGTGCCAGCAGTTTGGGCCCCAGCGGGGGCCACACCTTC	CASSLGPSGGHTF
once	NA	TRBJ2-6	TRBV10-2	TGCGCCACCAGTGGAGGAAACGTGATCTATGGGGCCGACGTCCTGACTTTC	CATSGGNVIYGADVLTF
many	TRBD1	TRBJ1-1	TRBV6-5	TGTGCCAGCAGTTACACCAGGGGGGGCTCTCTGAACACTGAAGCTTTCTTT	CASSYTRGGSLNTEAFF
NA	TRBD1	TRBJ2-3	TRBV6-6	TGTGCCAGCAGTTACCCGAACAGGGGCGCAGGTACGCAGTATTTT	CASSYPNRGAGTQYF
NA	NA	TRBJ1-4	TRBV6-5	TGTACCAGCAGATCGAGTGCAGCTAATGAAAAACTGTTTTTT	CTSRSSAANEKLFF
many	NA	TRBJ2-1	TRBV12-3/TRBV12-4	TGTGCCAGCAGTTTACTAGCGTTGAGCTCCTACAATGAGCAGTTCTTC	CASSLLALSSYNEQFF
many	TRBD1	TRBJ1-4	TRBV6-5	TGTGCCAGCAGTTTCCGATCAGGGGGCGCGTATGAAAAACTGTTTTTT	CASSFRSGGAYEKLFF
once	TRBD1	TRBJ2-2	TRBV29-1	TGCAGCGTTGAACTTGGGGGACAGGACTTCGCGAACACCGGGGAGCTGTTTTTC	CSVELGGQDFANTGELFF
many	NA	TRBJ2-7	TRBV6-2/TRBV6-3	TGTGCCAGCAGCGGATACGAGCAGTACTTC	CASSGYEQYF
many	TRBD1	TRBJ2-3	TRBV6-5	TGTGCCAGCAGTCCGGACAGGGGGCTAGATACGCAGTATTTT	CASSPDRGLDTQYF
NA	TRBD2	TRBJ2-2	TRBV29-1	TGCAGCGTTGAAGGGTCTGGGACTAGCGGGATCGGAGGCGTGGAGCTGCTTTTT	CSVEGSGTSGIGGVELLF
NA	NA	TRBJ1-1	TRBV29-1	TGCAGCGCCGCGATAGGGGTGGGCACTGAATCTTTCTTT	CSAAIGVGTESFF
few	TRBD1	TRBJ2-2	TRBV5-1	TGCGCCAGCAGCTTGTCTGGGACAGGGGTTCCCGGGGAGCTGTTTTTT	CASSLSGTGVPGELFF
many	NA	TRBJ2-3	TRBV5-4	TGTGCCAGCAGCTTGGTTAGCGGAGGCGTGATCACAGATACGCAGTATTTT	CASSLVSGGVITDTQYF
NA	TRBD1	TRBJ2-6	TRBV19	TGTGCCAGTAGTATAGGGGGGACAGGGGGAACTGGGGCCAACGTCCTGACTTTC	CASSIGGTGGTGANVLTF
many	NA	TRBJ1-5	TRBV5-1	TGCGCCAGCAGCTTGGAGCCAGGGAGCGATCAGCCCCAGCATTTT	CASSLEPGSDQPQHF
many	NA	TRBJ1-1	TRBV20-1	TGCAGTGCGCTACAGGGCTGGAACACTGAAGCTTTCTTT	CSALQGWNTEAFF
many	TRBD1	TRBJ1-2	TRBV4-2	TGTGCCAGCAGCCCAGACAGGGGATTTGGCTACACCTTC	CASSPDRGFGYTF
NA	NA	TRBJ2-3	TRBV30	TGTGCCTGGCAGTTACTAGTGGGAGGCTCAGATAAGCAGTATTTT	CAWQLLVGGSDKQYF
NA	NA	TRBJ2-5	TRBV11-2	TGTGCCAGCAGCTTAGATATTTCGACTAGATGGGAGACCCAGTACTTC	CASSLDISTRWETQYF
NA	NA	TRBJ1-2	TRBV12-3/TRBV12-4	TGTGCTAGCAGTTCCATCCCCTATGGCTACACCTTC	CASSSIPYGYTF
once	TRBD1	TRBJ2-7	TRBV30	TGTGGCTGGGGACAGGGGATACACAAGCAGTACTTC	CGWGQGIHKQYF
NA	NA	TRBJ1-1	TRBV11-3	TGTGCCAGCAGCTTAGGGGTCCAGGATCCTGCCACTGAGGCTTTCTTT	CASSLGVQDPATEAFF
medium-sized	TRBD1	TRBJ1-1	TRBV20-1	TGCAGTGCTAGAGATTTTACAGGGGGGTCGAACACTGAAGCTTTCTTT	CSARDFTGGSNTEAFF
NA	TRBD2	TRBJ2-1	TRBV6-1	TGTGCCACCTTAGCAGGACTAGCGGGGGGGTACGGAATCAATGAGCAGTTCTTC	CATLAGLAGGYGINEQFF
many	NA	TRBJ2-2	TRBV5-1	TGCGCCAGTAACCCGACTGGTGCTTTGGGCGGGGAGCTGTTTTTT	CASNPTGALGGELFF
few	TRBD2	TRBJ2-5	TRBV2	TGTGCCAGCAGTGAAGGAATGTGGACTAGCGACCAAGAGACCCAGTACTTC	CASSEGMWTSDQETQYF
NA	NA	TRBJ2-7	TRBV30	TGTGTCTTGGCCAGGGGAACCTACGAGCAGTACTTC	CVLARGTYEQYF
NA	NA	TRBJ2-1	TRBV6-2/TRBV6-3	TGTGCCAGCTGTTACGAGAGCACCCGCTACAATGAGCAGTTCTTC	CASCYESTRYNEQFF
many	NA	TRBJ2-1	TRBV4-2	TGTGCCAGCAGCCAACCATCCAATGAGCAGTTCTTC	CASSQPSNEQFF
many	NA	TRBJ1-5	TRBV20-1	TGCAGTGCTCAACAGAATCAGCCCCAGCATTTT	CSAQQNQPQHF
many	NA	TRBJ1-1	TRBV29-1	TGCAGCGTTAAGCGGAACACTGGAGCTTTCTTT	CSVKRNTGAFF
few	NA	TRBJ2-3	TRBV6-6	TGTGCCAGCAGAGATCAGGGGAATAGCAATCAGTCCCAGTATTTT	CASRDQGNSNQSQYF
NA	NA	TRBJ2-3	TRBV5-5	TGTGCCTGCAGCTCGAACAACGGGGCCACGCAGTATTTT	CACSSNNGATQYF
NA	TRBD2	TRBJ2-2	TRBV5-1	TGCGCCAGCAGCACGGGACTAGCGCTTACCGGGGAGCTGTTTTTT	CASSTGLALTGELFF
many	TRBD2	TRBJ2-2	TRBV20-1	TGCAGTGCTAGGGGGCGGGAGCGTCACACCGGGGAGCTGTTTTTT	CSARGRERHTGELFF